This T cell receptor beta chain was captured in a study of response to subunit inactivated influenza vaccine. MiXCR was run by TCRdb on the RT-PCR reads, yielding one entry per CDR3 protein. The sample carries 700,000 to 800,000 distinct CDR3 sequences, about 18% recorded once. Study conclusions and caveats: New T cells are recruited in small numbers by each seasonal influenza vaccination, according to the authors' suggestion.

Turning to this clonotype: Its antigen is as yet unknown.

The ends were cut back, 11 bases at V and 9 bases at J, with 26 bases in the middle. The CDR3 has 15 amino acids. Germline values: CDR1 LGHDT, CDR2 YNNKEL (reference sequence). The starting material was PBMCs from blood, obtained 5 to 6 days after vaccination. This chain joins TRBV3-1 and TRBJ2-1; the D call may be TRBD1 or TRBD2 (5 bases each). This receptor was identified in a middle-aged man who received an inactivated influenza vaccine. CDR3 sequence reads: CASCHGRGPLTEQFF. CDR3 DNA sequence: TGTGCCTCCTGCCATGGACGGGGCCCCCTCACTGAGCAGTTCTTC.